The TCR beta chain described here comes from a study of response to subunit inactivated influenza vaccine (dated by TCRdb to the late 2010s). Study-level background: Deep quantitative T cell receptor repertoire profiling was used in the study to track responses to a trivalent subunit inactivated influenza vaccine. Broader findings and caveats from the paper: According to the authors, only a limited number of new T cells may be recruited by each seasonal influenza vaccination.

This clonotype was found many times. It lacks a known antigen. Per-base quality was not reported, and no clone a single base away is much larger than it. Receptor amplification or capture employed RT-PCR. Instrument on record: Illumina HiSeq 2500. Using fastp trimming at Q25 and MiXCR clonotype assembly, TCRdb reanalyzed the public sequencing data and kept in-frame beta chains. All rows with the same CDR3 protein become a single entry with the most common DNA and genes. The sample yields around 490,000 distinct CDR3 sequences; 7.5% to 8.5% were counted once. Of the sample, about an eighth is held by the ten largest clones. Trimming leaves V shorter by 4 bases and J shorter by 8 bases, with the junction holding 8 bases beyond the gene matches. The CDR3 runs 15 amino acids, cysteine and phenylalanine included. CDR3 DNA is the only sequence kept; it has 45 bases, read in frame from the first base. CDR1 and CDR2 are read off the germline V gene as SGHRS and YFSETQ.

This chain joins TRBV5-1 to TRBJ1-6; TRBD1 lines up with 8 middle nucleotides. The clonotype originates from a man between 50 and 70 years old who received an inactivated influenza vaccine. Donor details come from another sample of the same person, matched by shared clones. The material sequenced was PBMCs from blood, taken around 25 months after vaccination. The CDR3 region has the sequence CASSPRTGKDSPLHF. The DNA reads TGCGCCAGCAGCCCGCGGACAGGGAAGGATTCACCCCTCCACTTT. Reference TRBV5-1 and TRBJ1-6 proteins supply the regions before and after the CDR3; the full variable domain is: KAGVTQTPRYLIKTRGQQVTLSCSPISGHRSVSWYQQTPGQGLQFLFEYFSETQRNKGNFPGRFSGRQFSNSRSEMNVSTLELGDSALYLCASSPRTGKDSPLHFGNGTRLTVT.